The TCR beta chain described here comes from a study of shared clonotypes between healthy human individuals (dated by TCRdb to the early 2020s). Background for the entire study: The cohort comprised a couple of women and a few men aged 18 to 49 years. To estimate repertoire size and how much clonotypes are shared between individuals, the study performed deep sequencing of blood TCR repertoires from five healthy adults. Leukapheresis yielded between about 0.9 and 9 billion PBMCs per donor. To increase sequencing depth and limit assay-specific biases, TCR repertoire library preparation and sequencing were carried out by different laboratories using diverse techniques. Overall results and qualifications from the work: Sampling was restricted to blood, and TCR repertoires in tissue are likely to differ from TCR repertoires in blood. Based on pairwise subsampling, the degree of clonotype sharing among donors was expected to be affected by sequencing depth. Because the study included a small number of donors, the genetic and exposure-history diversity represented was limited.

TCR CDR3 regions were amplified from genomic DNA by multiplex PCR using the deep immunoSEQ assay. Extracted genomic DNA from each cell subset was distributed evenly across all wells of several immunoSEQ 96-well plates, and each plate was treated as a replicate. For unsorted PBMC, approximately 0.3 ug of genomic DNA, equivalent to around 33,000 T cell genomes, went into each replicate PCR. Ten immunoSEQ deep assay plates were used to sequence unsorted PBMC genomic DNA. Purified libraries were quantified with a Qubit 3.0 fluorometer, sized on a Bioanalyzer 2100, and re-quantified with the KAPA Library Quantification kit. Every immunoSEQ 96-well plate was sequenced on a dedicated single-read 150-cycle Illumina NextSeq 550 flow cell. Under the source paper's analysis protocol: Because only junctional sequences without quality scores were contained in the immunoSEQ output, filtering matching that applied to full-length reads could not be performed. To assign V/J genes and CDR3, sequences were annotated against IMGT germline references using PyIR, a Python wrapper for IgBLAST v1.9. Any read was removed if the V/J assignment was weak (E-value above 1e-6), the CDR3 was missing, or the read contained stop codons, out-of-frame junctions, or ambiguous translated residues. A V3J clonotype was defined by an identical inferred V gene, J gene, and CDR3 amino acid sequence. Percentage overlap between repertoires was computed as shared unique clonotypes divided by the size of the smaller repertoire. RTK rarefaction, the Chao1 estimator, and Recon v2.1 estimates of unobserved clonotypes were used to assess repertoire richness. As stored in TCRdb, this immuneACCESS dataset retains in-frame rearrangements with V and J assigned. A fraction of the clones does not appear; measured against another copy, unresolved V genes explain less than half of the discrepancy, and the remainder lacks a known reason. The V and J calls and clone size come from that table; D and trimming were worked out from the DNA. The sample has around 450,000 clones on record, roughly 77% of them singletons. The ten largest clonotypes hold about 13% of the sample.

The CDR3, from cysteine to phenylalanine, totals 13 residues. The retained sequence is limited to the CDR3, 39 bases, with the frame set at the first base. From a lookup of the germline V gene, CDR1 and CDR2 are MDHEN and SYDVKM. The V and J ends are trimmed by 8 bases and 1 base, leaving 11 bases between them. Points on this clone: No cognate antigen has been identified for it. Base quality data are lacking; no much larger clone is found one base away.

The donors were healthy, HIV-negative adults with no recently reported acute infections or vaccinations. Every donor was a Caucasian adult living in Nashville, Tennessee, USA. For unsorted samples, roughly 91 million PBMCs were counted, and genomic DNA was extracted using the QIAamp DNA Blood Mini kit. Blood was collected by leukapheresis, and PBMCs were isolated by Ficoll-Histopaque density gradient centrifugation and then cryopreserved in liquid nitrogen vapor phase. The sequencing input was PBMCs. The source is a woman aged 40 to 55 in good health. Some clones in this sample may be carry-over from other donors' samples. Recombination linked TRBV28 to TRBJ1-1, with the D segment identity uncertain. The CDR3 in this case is CASRRPSNTEAFF. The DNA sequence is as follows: TGTGCCAGCCGAAGGCCCTCGAACACTGAAGCTTTCTTT.